This T cell receptor beta chain was identified during a study of Tregs in tolerant kidney transplant recipients. This CDR3 comprises 12 residues. Germline values: CDR1 SQVTM, CDR2 ANQGSEA. The ends lost 6 bases at V and 5 bases at J; junction bases unmatched: 3. The method was immunoSEQ multiplex PCR; TCRdb's version includes in-frame clones alone and lacks a portion of them. The sample lists about 240,000 clones, 80% to 85% occurring once. This receptor was taken from a human donor in good health. The genes are TRBV29-1 and TRBJ2-7; 11 bases fit TRBD1. Sequenced material: CD4+ T cells from blood. CDR3 residues: CSVDRGQDEQYF. As DNA, the CDR3 is TGCAGCGTGGACAGGGGGCAGGACGAGCAGTACTTC.